One sample yielded the 8 T cell receptor beta chains listed below, sequenced in a study of cytomegalovirus exposure and HLA in healthy donors. PCR primers comprised 60 Vbeta and 13 Jbeta primers. TCRdb keeps only in-frame clones here, not all; method: immunoSEQ multiplex PCR. The table records around 99,000 clones, 73% of them present only once. Input material: PBMCs. The source is a man between 25 and 39 years old in good health and CMV-seronegative.

Note on this clone: This same CDR3 is encoded by further DNA sequences in the sample. This chain connects TRBV15 to TRBJ1-5, with D hard to call. The CDR3 is 15 residues long. Trimming cost V 0 bases and J 4 bases, with 10 bases left between them. The germline V gene encodes CDR1 LNHNV and CDR2 YYDKDF (reference sequence). The CDR3 coding sequence is TGTGCCACCAGCAGAGATCTGGCGGGGAATCAGCCCCAGCATTTT. This encodes CATSRDLAGNQPQHF.

The chain couples TRBV25-1 to TRBJ2-7; D remains unclear. Germline loops: CDR1 MGHDK, CDR2 SYGVNS. Trimming shortened V by 2 bases and J by 2 bases, and 13 bases separated the two germline ends. The CDR3 consists of 15 residues. The CDR3 nucleotides read TGTGCCAGCAGTGAACTCTTCGAACAAACCTACGAGCAGTACTTC. This gives the protein CASSELFEQTYEQYF.

This clone was observed a few times. This chain links TRBV28 with TRBJ2-5; the D gene is possibly TRBD1 (5 bases). This CDR3 is built from 17 residues. CDR1 MDHEN and CDR2 SYDVKM come from the germline V gene. The V gene lost 2 bases and the J gene lost 4 bases, with 20 bases spanning the gap. The CDR3 here is CASSLRYDRSSAETQYF. The CDR3 DNA follows: TGTGCCAGCAGTTTACGATACGACAGATCGAGTGCAGAGACCCAGTACTTC.

The table lists this clone with a few counts. This chain uses TRBV5-1 with TRBJ2-2; D remains unclear. Germline V CDR1 and CDR2: SGHRS, YFSETQ. V shed 0 bases and J shed 4 bases, with 4 bases lying between them. The CDR3 is made up of 13 amino acids. The CDR3 region is CASSLDITGELFF. In DNA, the CDR3 is TGCGCCAGCAGCTTGGATATCACCGGGGAGCTGTTTTTT.

The table lists this clone with a few counts. No conserved phenylalanine or tryptophan ends this CDR3, so it is likely a read error. No DNA is shown, since the ends of the CDR3 on it are uncertain; the CDR3 is the one TCRdb lists. This rearrangement joins TRBV18 to TRBJ2-7; TRBD1 is the table's D call, not checked against the DNA. Germline V lookup: CDR1 KGHSH, CDR2 LQKENI. The CDR3 extends over 11 residues, inclusive of both ends. The CDR3 sequence is CASSPRSDRGK.

The chain recombines TRBV6-6 with TRBJ1-1; TRBD1 aligns across 9 bases. Unmatched junction bases numbered 8, after V lost 7 bases and J lost 2 bases. CDR1 and CDR2 (germline): MNHNY, SVGAGI (reference sequence). CDR3 length equals 15 residues. CDR3 protein: CASTIGQGINTEAFF. DNA for the CDR3: TGTGCCAGCACCATAGGACAGGGGATTAACACTGAAGCTTTCTTT.

This chain joins TRBV5-1 and TRBJ2-3; 11 bases fit TRBD2. Germline assignment: CDR1 SGHRS and CDR2 YFSETQ. CDR3 length equals 17 residues. Trimming took 0 bases from V and 2 from J; bases not matched to a gene: 5. CDR3 protein: CASSLVGTSGNTDTQYF. As DNA, the CDR3 is TGCGCCAGCAGCTTGGTGGGGACTAGCGGAAACACAGATACGCAGTATTTT.

This chain links TRBV7-6 with TRBJ2-1, with 7 bases aligning to TRBD2. The CDR3 contains 16 residues. The J segment lost 2 bases and the V segment lost 5 bases, leaving 9 bases of the junction unmatched. The V gene's germline CDR1 is SGHVS and CDR2 FNYEAQ. The CDR3 loop is CASSATGAGTYNEQFF. In nucleotides, the CDR3 is TGTGCCAGCAGCGCAACGGGAGCGGGGACCTACAATGAGCAGTTCTTC.